The T cell receptor (beta chain) described here comes from a study of blood T cell repertoires in COVID-19. Study details: T cells, B-cell-depleted T cells, or PBMCs provided the cDNA or gDNA that served as material.

Cohorts were assigned according to the clinical history that participants reported. The germline CDR1 and CDR2 sequences are SGDLS and YYNGEE. The CDR3 totals 15 residues. The V and J ends lost 1 base and 9 bases, in that order; junction bases with no gene match: 8. In the study's own analysis: Amplification of reference gene primers was used by the study to estimate nucleated cell counts. Generated by immunoSEQ multiplex PCR, the TCRdb table keeps only in-frame clones and is missing some. For V, J and clone size, that table is used; D and trimming come from the DNA. Found here are 200,000 or so clones, approximately 90% of them singletons; the top ten hold over 3%.

This clonotype was obtained from a woman aged 40 to 49 with acute COVID-19. The material sequenced was PBMCs or T cells enriched from blood (not recorded which). The chain recombines TRBV9 with TRBJ2-1; 9 bases are a match to TRBD2. Here the CDR3 DNA reads TGTGCCAGCAGCGTATCGGCGGGGGGGCCGCGTGAGCAGTTCTTC. Protein: CASSVSAGGPREQFF.